One and the same sample provided the 22 T cell receptor beta chains below, sequenced in a study of blood T cell repertoires in COVID-19. Produced via immunoSEQ multiplex PCR; TCRdb's table is partial and in-frame only. The data contain about 140,000 clones, about four fifths of them seen just once; the ten biggest clones take up more than 1.5%. Sequenced sample: peripheral blood. All receptors derive from a human donor in a cohort sampled during active COVID-19.

V usage is TRBV30 and J usage is TRBJ2-1; D call uncertain. The germline V gene has CDR1 GTSNPN and CDR2 SVGIG (reference sequence). This CDR3 has 15 amino acids. V was pared by 2 bases and J by 2 bases, with 13 bases between. The CDR3 loop reads CAWSRSPVAYNEQFF. The DNA of the CDR3 is TGTGCCTGGAGTAGGAGTCCAGTCGCCTACAATGAGCAGTTCTTC.

The chain couples TRBV5-1 to TRBJ2-1; D possibly corresponds to TRBD2 (5 bases). This CDR3 spans 16 amino acids. The ends were cut back, 2 bases at V and 0 bases at J, with 12 bases in the middle. Germline V gives CDR1 SGHRS, CDR2 YFSETQ. The CDR3 loop reads CASSFLPGSSYNEQFF. The CDR3 nucleotides read TGCGCCAGCAGCTTCCTACCGGGGAGCTCCTACAATGAGCAGTTCTTC.

DNA of the CDR3: TGCGCCAGCAGCTCAAACTGGGTAGAGGGAACCGGAAACACCATATATTTT. Its protein product is CASSSNWVEGTGNTIYF. The chain has TRBV5-1 and TRBJ1-3; D remains unclear. This CDR3 has 17 residues. V lost 3 bases to trimming and J lost 4 bases, with 20 bases between them. Germline loops: CDR1 SGHRS, CDR2 YFSETQ.

The V and J genes are TRBV11-2 and TRBJ2-7, with a tentative D call TRBD1 (6 bases). V was shortened by 5 bases and J by 0 bases, with 11 bases between the two germline ends. The CDR3 runs 14 residues. In germline, CDR1 is SGHAT, CDR2 FQNNGV. For the CDR3, the DNA is TGTGCCAGCAGCCTCCAGGGGCACTCCTACGAGCAGTACTTC. This sequence encodes CASSLQGHSYEQYF.

The gene calls are TRBV11-2 and TRBJ2-5; D remains ambiguous. Germline V gene data show CDR1 as SGHAT and CDR2 as FQNNGV. Trimming pared 5 bases from V and 1 base from J, leaving 11 bases between. The CDR3 runs to 14 residues. CDR3 sequence reads: CASSPRPSQETQYF. In nucleotides, the CDR3 is TGTGCCAGCAGCCCCCGTCCCTCCCAAGAGACCCAGTACTTC.

The rearrangement uses TRBV4-1 and TRBJ2-1; 12 bases line up with TRBD2. The CDR3 has 18 residues. J gave up 7 bases and V 4 bases, and 14 bases lay outside the gene matches. CDR1 and CDR2 from the germline V gene are MGHRA and YSYEKL. The CDR3 region is CASSPTSLAGGPINEQFF. CDR3 coding DNA: TGCGCCAGCAGCCCCACTTCCCTAGCGGGAGGGCCTATAAATGAGCAGTTCTTC.

The rearrangement uses TRBV20-1 and TRBJ2-7, with 11 bases lining up with TRBD2. The CDR3 runs to 15 residues. After removal of 3 bases from V and 2 bases from J, the junction contained 6 bases not matched to a gene. The germline V gene has CDR1 DFQATT and CDR2 SNEGSKA (reference sequence). The CDR3 spells CSASMGTSGTYEQYF. Written as DNA, the CDR3 is TGCAGTGCTAGTATGGGGACTAGCGGTACCTACGAGCAGTACTTC.

The V gene is TRBV18, the J gene TRBJ1-1; the D gene is possibly TRBD1 (6 bases). The CDR3 loop spans 15 amino acids. V shed 4 bases and J shed 10 bases, with 22 bases lying between them. Germline V gene sequence: CDR1 KGHSH, CDR2 LQKENI. The CDR3 is CASSLKKTPQGIAFF. CDR3 DNA: TGTGCCAGCTCACTTAAGAAGACACCTCAGGGGATAGCTTTCTTT.

The rearrangement joins TRBV11-3 to TRBJ2-2; TRBD1 aligns across 7 bases. V lost 5 bases to trimming and J lost 7 bases; unmatched junction nucleotides: 7. Germline assignment: CDR1 SGHNT and CDR2 YENEEA. The CDR3 loop spans 14 amino acids. The CDR3 loop is CASSARGTVGELFF. CDR3 bases: TGTGCCAGCAGCGCCAGGGGGACAGTCGGGGAGCTGTTTTTT.

The rearrangement links TRBV21-1 to TRBJ2-7; the D call of TRBD2 is as the table states it, not checked on the DNA. TRBV21-1 constitutes a pseudogene. The CDR3 covers 11 residues. The DNA for the CDR3 is TGTGCCAGCAGCAGAGTCGGCGAGCAGTACTTC. Its translation: CASSRVGEQYF.

The J gene is TRBJ1-2, the V gene TRBV7-8; a possible D gene is TRBD1 (5 bases). There are 15 residues in the CDR3. V dropped 5 bases and J dropped 4 bases, with 17 bases sitting between them. CDR1 and CDR2 (germline): SGHVS, FQNEAQ. The CDR3 DNA is TGTGCCAGCAGCCCTACGGCCGTGGGGGGCTATGGCTACACCTTC. Translation gives CASSPTAVGGYGYTF. Full variable domain (outside the CDR3, taken from reference TRBV7-8 and TRBJ1-2): GAGVSQSPRYKVAKRGQDVALRCDPISGHVSLFWYQQALGQGPEFLTYFQNEAQLDKSGLPSDRFFAERPEGSVSTLKIQRTQQEDSAVYLCASSPTAVGGYGYTFGSGTRLTVV.

As for this clone: One end of the junction varies from germline; a read error may be responsible. J is TRBJ2-7 and V is TRBV19; TRBD2 aligns across 7 bases. The CDR3 is 16 amino acids. CDR1 is LNHDA and CDR2 is SQIVND in the germline V gene (reference sequence). Here the CDR3 reads CASSTLGTGGRYGQYF. The CDR3 DNA is TGTGCCAGTAGTACGCTGGGAACGGGAGGCCGGTACGGGCAGTACTTC. Variable domain in full (rest from reference TRBV19 and TRBJ2-7): DGGITQSPKYLFRKEGQNVTLSCEQNLNHDAMYWYRQDPGQGLRLIYYSQIVNDFQKGDIAEGYSVSREKKESFPLTVTSAQKNPTAFYLCASSTLGTGGRYGQYFGPGTRLTVT.

The J gene is TRBJ2-1, the V gene TRBV2, with 9 bases matching TRBD2. The length of the CDR3 is 18 residues. Germline CDR1 reads SNHLY; CDR2 reads FYNNEI. Trimming took 3 bases from V and 2 from J; bases not matched to a gene: 11. The CDR3, as DNA: TGTGCCAGCAGTGACGGTTCCTTAGCGGGAGCCACCTACAATGAGCAGTTCTTC. Its translation is CASSDGSLAGATYNEQFF. Combining the CDR3 with reference TRBV2 and TRBJ2-1 gives the whole variable domain EPEVTQTPSHQVTQMGQEVILRCVPISNHLYFYWYRQILGQKVEFLVSFYNNEISEKSEIFDDQFSVERPDGSNFTLKIRSTKLEDSAMYFCASSDGSLAGATYNEQFFGPGTRLTVL.

The chain has TRBV7-9 and TRBJ2-3, with unresolved D. Trimming took 5 bases from V and 2 from J, leaving 8 bases between them. CDR3 size: 13 residues. Germline V gene data show CDR1 as SEHNR and CDR2 as FQNEAQ (reference sequence). The CDR3 is CASSLLSTDTQYF. CDR3 sequence (DNA): TGTGCCAGCAGCCTTTTATCCACAGATACGCAGTATTTT.

This clone was found a few times. The rearrangement links TRBV25-1 to TRBJ1-1; no clear D. The CDR3 consists of 16 residues. The germline V and J ends were trimmed by 0 bases and 1 base, with 12 bases remaining between them. CDR1 MGHDK and CDR2 SYGVNS come from the germline V gene. The CDR3 here is CASSEYQTTSNTEAFF. The CDR3 nucleotides read TGTGCCAGCAGTGAATATCAGACAACATCGAACACTGAAGCTTTCTTT.

In this sample, this clone turned up a few times. V is TRBV2 and J is TRBJ1-4; the D gene is possibly TRBD1 (6 bases). The V end was cut by 7 bases, the J end by 5 bases, with 8 bases between. CDR1 is SNHLY and CDR2 is FYNNEI in the germline V gene. The CDR3 contains 12 residues. CDR3 amino acids: CASNRVNEKLFF. The DNA for the CDR3 is TGTGCCAGCAACAGGGTCAATGAAAAACTGTTTTTT. The full variable domain, with the rest looked up from reference TRBV2 and TRBJ1-4, is EPEVTQTPSHQVTQMGQEVILRCVPISNHLYFYWYRQILGQKVEFLVSFYNNEISEKSEIFDDQFSVERPDGSNFTLKIRSTKLEDSAMYFCASNRVNEKLFFGSGTQLSVL.

V usage is TRBV28 and J usage is TRBJ2-7; TRBD2 might be the D (6 bases). Deletions cut 6 bases from V and 6 bases from J, with 30 bases between. CDR3 size: 18 residues. The germline V gene has CDR1 MDHEN and CDR2 SYDVKM. CDR3 nucleotides: TGTGCCAGCAGCCAATTTGGAAACCGGGACTCTAGGGGCTGCGAGCAGTACTTC. Amino acids: CASSQFGNRDSRGCEQYF.

This clone was detected only once. CDR3 bases: TGTGCCAGTAGCTACCGCACAGGGAACTATGGCTACACCTTC. It yields the protein CASSYRTGNYGYTF. The rearrangement uses TRBV19 and TRBJ1-2; a weak D match, TRBD1 (6 bases). V was clipped by 6 bases and J by 2 bases, with 13 bases between them. This CDR3 contains 14 residues. Germline V CDR1 and CDR2: LNHDA, SQIVND (reference sequence).

The V and J genes are TRBV5-1 and TRBJ1-1; D might be TRBD1 (6 bases). This CDR3 has 16 amino acids. Germline CDR1 SGHRS, CDR2 YFSETQ. V was cut by 2 bases and J by 3 bases, with 17 bases left in between. The CDR3: CASSLVGRGDHTEAFF. The CDR3 region has the DNA TGCGCCAGCAGCTTAGTCGGCAGGGGAGATCACACTGAAGCTTTCTTT.

V is TRBV5-1 and J is TRBJ2-2; TRBD2 is a possible D gene (5 bases). The CDR3 has 16 residues. Per germline, CDR1 SGHRS and CDR2 YFSETQ. V was shortened by 3 bases and J by 4 bases, with 16 bases between the two germline ends. The CDR3 protein is CASSSTSVLVTGELFF. DNA for the CDR3: TGCGCCAGCAGCTCAACTAGTGTTCTGGTCACCGGGGAGCTGTTTTTT.

The J gene is TRBJ1-3, the V gene TRBV11-1; D gene uncertain. This CDR3 is 12 amino acids long. Germline V gene sequence: CDR1 SGHAT, CDR2 FQDESV (reference sequence). The germline V and J ends were trimmed by 5 bases and 10 bases, with 12 bases remaining between them. In DNA, the CDR3 is TGTGCCAGCAGCCTCGCAAGAGGAACCATATATTTT. This codes for CASSLARGTIYF. Full variable domain (missing parts from reference TRBV11-1 and TRBJ1-3): EAEVAQSPRYKITEKSQAVAFWCDPISGHATLYWYRQILGQGPELLVQFQDESVVDDSQLPKDRFSAERLKGVDSTLKIQPAELGDSAMYLCASSLARGTIYFGEGSWLTVV.

The chain is built from TRBV7-9 and TRBJ2-3, with 9 bases lining up with TRBD2. This CDR3 comprises 13 residues. V lost 6 bases, J lost 6 bases, and 4 bases stayed unmatched. Looked up from germline, CDR1 is SEHNR and CDR2 is FQNEAQ (reference sequence). The CDR3 region is CASSKREADTQYF. The CDR3 DNA reads as TGTGCCAGCAGTAAGCGGGAGGCGGATACGCAGTATTTT. Combining the CDR3 with reference TRBV7-9 and TRBJ2-3 gives the whole variable domain DTGVSQNPRHKITKRGQNVTFRCDPISEHNRLYWYRQTLGQGPEFLTYFQNEAQLEKSRLLSDRFSAERPKGSFSTLEIQRTEQGDSAMYLCASSKREADTQYFGPGTRLTVL.